The TCR beta chain under discussion was sequenced for a study of OX40 agonist ivuxolimab in advanced cancers. The length of the CDR3 is 14 residues. Between the trimmed V and J ends, which lost 4 bases and 3 bases, there was a span of 11 bases. CDR1 and CDR2 from the germline V gene are SSHAT and FNYEAQ (reference sequence). The table came from immunoSEQ multiplex PCR; TCRdb's copy has only in-frame clones and leaves some out. The sample consists of more than 65,000 clones, around 90% of them appearing once. Autoimmune disease history or systemic immunosuppression was exclusionary. Turning to this clone: Its antigen is unknown.

Study findings and constraints: Both blood CD4+ and CD8+ T cells showed clonal growth by week 6 at 0.1 to 3.0 mg/kg. Clonal expansion among partial responders at 0.1-3.0 mg/kg ranked near the lowest.

The sequenced sample was CD4+ or CD8+ T cells sorted from blood, obtained in a trial of the OX40 agonist ivuxolimab. The clonotype originates from an adult with an advanced solid tumor such as melanoma, head and neck, liver or kidney cancer. V is TRBV7-7 and J is TRBJ2-3; no definite D call. CDR3 residues: CASSSSRGTDTQYF. DNA for the CDR3: TGTGCCAGCAGCTCTTCTCGAGGAACAGATACGCAGTATTTT.